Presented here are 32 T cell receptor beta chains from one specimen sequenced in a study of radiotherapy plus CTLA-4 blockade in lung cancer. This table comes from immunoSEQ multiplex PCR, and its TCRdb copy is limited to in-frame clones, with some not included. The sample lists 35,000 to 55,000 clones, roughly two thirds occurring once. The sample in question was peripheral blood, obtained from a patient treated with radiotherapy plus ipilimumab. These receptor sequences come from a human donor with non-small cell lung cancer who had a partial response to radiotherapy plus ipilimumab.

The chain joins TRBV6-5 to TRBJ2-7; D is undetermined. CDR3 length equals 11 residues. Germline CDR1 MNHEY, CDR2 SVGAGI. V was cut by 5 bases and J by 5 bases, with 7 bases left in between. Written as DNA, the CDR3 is TGTGCCAGCAGTACGCGGAACGAGCAGTACTTC. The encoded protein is CASSTRNEQYF.

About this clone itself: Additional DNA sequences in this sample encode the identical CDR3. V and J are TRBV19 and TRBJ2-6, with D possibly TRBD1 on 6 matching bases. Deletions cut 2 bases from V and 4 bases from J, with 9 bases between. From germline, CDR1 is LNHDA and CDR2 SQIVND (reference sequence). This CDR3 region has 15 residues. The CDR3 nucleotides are TGTGCCAGTAGTATAACAGGGTCCGGGGCCAACGTCCTGACTTTC. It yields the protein CASSITGSGANVLTF.

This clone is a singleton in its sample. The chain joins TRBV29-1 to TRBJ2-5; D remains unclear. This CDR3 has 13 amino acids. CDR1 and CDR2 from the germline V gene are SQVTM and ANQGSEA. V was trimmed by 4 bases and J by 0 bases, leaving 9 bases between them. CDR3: CSVAQSYQETQYF. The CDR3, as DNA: TGCAGCGTTGCACAGAGTTACCAAGAGACCCAGTACTTC.

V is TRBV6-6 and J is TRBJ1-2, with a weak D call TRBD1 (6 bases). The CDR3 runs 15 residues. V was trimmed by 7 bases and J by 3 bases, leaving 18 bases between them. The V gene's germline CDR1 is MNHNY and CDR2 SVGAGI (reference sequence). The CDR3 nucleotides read TGTGCCAGCACTCGGAGACAGGCGGGCGACTATGGCTACACCTTC. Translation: CASTRRQAGDYGYTF.

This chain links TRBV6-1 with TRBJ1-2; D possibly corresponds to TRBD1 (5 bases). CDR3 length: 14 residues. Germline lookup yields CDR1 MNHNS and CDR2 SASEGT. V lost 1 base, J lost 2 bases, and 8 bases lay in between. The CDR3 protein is CASSEGGGNYGYTF. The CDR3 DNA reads TGTGCCAGCAGTGAAGGGGGGGGGAACTATGGCTACACCTTC.

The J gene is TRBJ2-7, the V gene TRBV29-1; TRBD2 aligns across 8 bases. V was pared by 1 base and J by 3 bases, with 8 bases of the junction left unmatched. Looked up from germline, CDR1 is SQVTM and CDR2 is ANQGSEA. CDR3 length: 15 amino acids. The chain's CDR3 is CSVEGPSGSVYEQYF. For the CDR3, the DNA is TGCAGCGTTGAAGGCCCCAGCGGGAGTGTCTACGAGCAGTACTTC.

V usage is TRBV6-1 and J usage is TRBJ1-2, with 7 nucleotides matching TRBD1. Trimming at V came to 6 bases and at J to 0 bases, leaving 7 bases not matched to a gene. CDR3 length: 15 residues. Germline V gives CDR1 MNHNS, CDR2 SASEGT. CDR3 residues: CASSERTGPNYGYTF. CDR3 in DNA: TGTGCCAGCAGCGAACGGACAGGCCCTAACTATGGCTACACCTTC.

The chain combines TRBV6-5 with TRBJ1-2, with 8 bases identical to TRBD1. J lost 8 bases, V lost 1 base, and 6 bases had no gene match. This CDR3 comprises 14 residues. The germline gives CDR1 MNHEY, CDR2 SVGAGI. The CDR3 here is CASSYWTGFSGYTF. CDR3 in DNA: TGTGCCAGCAGTTACTGGACAGGGTTCAGCGGCTACACCTTC.

The DNA for the CDR3 is TGTGCCAGCTCACCTCTCTGGGGGGGGGCTCGGCACACTGAAGCTTTCTTT. This sequence encodes CASSPLWGGARHTEAFF. V usage is TRBV18 and J usage is TRBJ1-1; weak D call: TRBD1 (6 bases). This CDR3 region has 17 residues. V was shortened by 3 bases and J by 3 bases, with 20 bases between the two germline ends. Germline V gives CDR1 KGHSH, CDR2 LQKENI.

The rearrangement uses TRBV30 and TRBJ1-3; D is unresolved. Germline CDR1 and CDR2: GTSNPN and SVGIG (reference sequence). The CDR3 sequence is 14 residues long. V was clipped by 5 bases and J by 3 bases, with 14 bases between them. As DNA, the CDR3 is TGTGCCTGGGAGGGCGGGTCGATTGGAAACACCATATATTTT. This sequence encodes CAWEGGSIGNTIYF. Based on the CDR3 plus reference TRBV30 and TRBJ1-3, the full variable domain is SQTIHQWPATLVQPVGSPLSLECTVEGTSNPNLYWYRQAAGRGLQLLFYSVGIGQISSEVPQNLSASRPQDRQFILSSKKLLLSDSGFYLCAWEGGSIGNTIYFGEGSWLTVV.

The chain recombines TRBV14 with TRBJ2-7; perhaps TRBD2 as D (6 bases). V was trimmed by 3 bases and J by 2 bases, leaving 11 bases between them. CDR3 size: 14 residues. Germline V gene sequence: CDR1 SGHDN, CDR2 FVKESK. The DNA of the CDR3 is TGTGCCAGCAGCCAGTGGGGGGAAGCCTACGAGCAGTACTTC. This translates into CASSQWGEAYEQYF.

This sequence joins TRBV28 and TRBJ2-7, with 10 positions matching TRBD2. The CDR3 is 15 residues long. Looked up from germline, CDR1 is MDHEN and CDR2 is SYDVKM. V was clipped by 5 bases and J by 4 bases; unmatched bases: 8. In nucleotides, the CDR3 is TGTGCCAGCAGTGGGCCGGGACTAGCGACGTACGAGCAGTACTTC. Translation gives CASSGPGLATYEQYF.

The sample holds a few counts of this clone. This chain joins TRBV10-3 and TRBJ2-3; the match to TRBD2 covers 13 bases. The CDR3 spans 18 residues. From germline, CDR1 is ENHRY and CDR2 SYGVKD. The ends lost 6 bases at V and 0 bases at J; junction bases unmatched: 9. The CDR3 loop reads CAISPGLAGDFSTDTQYF. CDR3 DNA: TGTGCCATCAGCCCCGGACTAGCGGGGGACTTTAGCACAGATACGCAGTATTTT.

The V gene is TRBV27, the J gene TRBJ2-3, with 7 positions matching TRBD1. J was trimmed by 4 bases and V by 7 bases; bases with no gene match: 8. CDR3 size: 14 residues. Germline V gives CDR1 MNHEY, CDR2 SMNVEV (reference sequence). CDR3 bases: TGTGCCAGCACCGTAGGACAGGCCGCAGATACGCAGTATTTT. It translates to CASTVGQAADTQYF.

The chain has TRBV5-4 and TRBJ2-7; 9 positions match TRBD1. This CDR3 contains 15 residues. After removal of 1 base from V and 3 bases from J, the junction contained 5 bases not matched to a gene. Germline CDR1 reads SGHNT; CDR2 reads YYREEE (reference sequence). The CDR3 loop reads CASSLRQGDNYEQYF. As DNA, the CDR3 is TGTGCCAGCAGCTTGAGACAGGGGGACAACTACGAGCAGTACTTC.

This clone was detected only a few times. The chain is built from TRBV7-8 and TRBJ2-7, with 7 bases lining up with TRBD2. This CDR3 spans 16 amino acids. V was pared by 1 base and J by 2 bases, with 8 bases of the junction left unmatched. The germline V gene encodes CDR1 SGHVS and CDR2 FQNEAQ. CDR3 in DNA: TGTGCCAGCAGCTTAGGAGGACTAGTTCCTCCCTACGAGCAGTACTTC. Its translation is CASSLGGLVPPYEQYF.

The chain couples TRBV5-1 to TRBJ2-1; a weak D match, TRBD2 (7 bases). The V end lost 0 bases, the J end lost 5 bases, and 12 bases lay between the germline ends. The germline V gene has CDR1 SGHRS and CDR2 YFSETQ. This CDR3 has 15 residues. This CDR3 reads CASSLVGGGNNEQFF. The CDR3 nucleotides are TGCGCCAGCAGCTTGGTTGGGGGGGGCAACAATGAGCAGTTCTTC. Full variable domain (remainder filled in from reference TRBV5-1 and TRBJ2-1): KAGVTQTPRYLIKTRGQQVTLSCSPISGHRSVSWYQQTPGQGLQFLFEYFSETQRNKGNFPGRFSGRQFSNSRSEMNVSTLELGDSALYLCASSLVGGGNNEQFFGPGTRLTVL.

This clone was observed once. CDR3 amino acids: CASQGLAGGEQFF. The CDR3 DNA reads TGTGCCAGCCAGGGGCTAGCGGGAGGCGAGCAGTTCTTC. This chain links TRBV2 with TRBJ2-1, with 11 positions matching TRBD2. Germline CDR1 reads SNHLY; CDR2 reads FYNNEI. The junction had 7 bases not matched to a gene; V was cut back by 8 bases and J by 10 bases. This CDR3 has 13 residues. Drawing the rest from reference TRBV2 and TRBJ2-1, the complete variable domain is EPEVTQTPSHQVTQMGQEVILRCVPISNHLYFYWYRQILGQKVEFLVSFYNNEISEKSEIFDDQFSVERPDGSNFTLKIRSTKLEDSAMYFCASQGLAGGEQFFGPGTRLTVL.

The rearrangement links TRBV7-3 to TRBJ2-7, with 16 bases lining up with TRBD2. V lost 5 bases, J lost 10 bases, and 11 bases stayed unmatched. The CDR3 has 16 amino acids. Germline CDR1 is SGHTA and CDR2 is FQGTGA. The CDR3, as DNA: TGTGCCAGCAGCCCCACGGGACTAGCGGGAGGGCCGATCCAGTACTTC. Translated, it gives CASSPTGLAGGPIQYF.

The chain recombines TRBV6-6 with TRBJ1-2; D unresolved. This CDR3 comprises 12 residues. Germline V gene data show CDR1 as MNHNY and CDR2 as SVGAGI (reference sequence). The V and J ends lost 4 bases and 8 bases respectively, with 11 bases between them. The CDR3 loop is CASSLGDTGYTF. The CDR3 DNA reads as TGTGCCAGCAGTTTGGGTGACACAGGCTACACCTTC.

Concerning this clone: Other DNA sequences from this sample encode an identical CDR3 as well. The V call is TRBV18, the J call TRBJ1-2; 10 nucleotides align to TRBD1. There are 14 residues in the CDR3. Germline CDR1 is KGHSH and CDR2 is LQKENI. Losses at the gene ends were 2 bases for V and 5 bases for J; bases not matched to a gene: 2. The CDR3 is CASSPWDRGYGYTF. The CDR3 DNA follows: TGTGCCAGCTCACCATGGGACAGGGGATATGGCTACACCTTC.

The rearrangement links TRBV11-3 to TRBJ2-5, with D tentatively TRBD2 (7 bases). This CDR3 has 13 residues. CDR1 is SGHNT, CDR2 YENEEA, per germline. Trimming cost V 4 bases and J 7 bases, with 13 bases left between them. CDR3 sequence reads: CASSSTGGRTQYF. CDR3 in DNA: TGTGCCAGCAGCTCCACGGGGGGCAGGACCCAGTACTTC.

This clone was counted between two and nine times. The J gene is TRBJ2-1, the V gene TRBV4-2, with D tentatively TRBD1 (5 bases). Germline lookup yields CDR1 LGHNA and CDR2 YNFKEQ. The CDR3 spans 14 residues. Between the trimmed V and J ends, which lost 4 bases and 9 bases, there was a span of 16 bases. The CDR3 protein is CASSREMGRSEQFF. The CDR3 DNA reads TGTGCCAGCAGCCGCGAGATGGGGCGAAGTGAGCAGTTCTTC.

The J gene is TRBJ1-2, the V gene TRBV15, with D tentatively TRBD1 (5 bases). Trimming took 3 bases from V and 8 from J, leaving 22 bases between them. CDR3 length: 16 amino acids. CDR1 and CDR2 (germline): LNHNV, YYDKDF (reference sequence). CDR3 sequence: CATSSGDARGARGYTF. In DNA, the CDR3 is TGTGCCACCAGCAGCGGGGACGCGCGCGGGGCGCGAGGCTACACCTTC.

This CDR3 reads CASSLPSTATEAFF. CDR3 nucleotides: TGTGCCAGCAGCTTACCGAGTACAGCCACTGAAGCTTTCTTT. V gene TRBV5-4 combines with J gene TRBJ1-1; D is ambiguous. Germline V CDR1 and CDR2: SGHNT, YYREEE (reference sequence). The V end was cut by 2 bases, the J end by 4 bases, with 12 bases between. The CDR3 covers 14 residues.

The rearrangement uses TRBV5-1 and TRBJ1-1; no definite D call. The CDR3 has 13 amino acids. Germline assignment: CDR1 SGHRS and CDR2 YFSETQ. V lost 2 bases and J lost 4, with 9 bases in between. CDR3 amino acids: CASSFGDSTEAFF. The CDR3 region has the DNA TGCGCCAGCAGCTTCGGGGATAGCACTGAAGCTTTCTTT. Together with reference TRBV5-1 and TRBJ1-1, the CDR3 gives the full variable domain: KAGVTQTPRYLIKTRGQQVTLSCSPISGHRSVSWYQQTPGQGLQFLFEYFSETQRNKGNFPGRFSGRQFSNSRSEMNVSTLELGDSALYLCASSFGDSTEAFFGQGTRLTVV.

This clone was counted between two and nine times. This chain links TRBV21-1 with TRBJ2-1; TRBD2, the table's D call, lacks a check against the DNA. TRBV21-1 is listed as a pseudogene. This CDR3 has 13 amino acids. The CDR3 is CASSQGLVNEQFF. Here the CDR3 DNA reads TGTGCCAGCAGCCAAGGGCTAGTGAATGAGCAGTTCTTC.

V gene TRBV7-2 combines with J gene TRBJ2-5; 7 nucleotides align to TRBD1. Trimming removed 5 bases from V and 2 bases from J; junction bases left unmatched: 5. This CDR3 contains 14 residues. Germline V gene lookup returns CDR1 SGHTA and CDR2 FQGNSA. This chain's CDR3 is CASSEGGRQETQYF. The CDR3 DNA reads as TGTGCCAGCAGCGAAGGGGGCCGACAAGAGACCCAGTACTTC.

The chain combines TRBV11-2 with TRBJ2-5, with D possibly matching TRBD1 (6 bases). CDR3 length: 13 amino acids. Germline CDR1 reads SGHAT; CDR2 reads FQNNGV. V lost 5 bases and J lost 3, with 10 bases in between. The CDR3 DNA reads TGTGCCAGCAGCCCCGGGACAAAAGAGACCCAGTACTTC. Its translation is CASSPGTKETQYF.

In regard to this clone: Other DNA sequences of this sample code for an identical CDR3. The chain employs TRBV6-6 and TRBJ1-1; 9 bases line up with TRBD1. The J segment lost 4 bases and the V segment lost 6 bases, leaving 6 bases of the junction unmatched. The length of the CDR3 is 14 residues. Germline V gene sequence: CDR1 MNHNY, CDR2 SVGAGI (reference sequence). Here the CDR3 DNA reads TGTGCCAGCAGCCAGGACAGGGGAGGCACTGAAGCTTTCTTT. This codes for CASSQDRGGTEAFF.

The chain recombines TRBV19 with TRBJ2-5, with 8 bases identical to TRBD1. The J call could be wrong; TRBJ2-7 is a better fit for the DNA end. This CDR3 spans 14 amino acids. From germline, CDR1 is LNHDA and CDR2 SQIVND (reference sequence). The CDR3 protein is CASTPGQATYEQYF. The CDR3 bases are TGTGCCAGTACCCCGGGACAGGCGACCTACGAGCAGTACTTC.

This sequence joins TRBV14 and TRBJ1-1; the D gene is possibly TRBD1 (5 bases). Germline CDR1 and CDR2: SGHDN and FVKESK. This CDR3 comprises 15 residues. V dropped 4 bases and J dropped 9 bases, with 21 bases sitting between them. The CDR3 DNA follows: TGTGCCAGCAGCCGACCCGGGACGGCGGGGGTGCAAGCTTTCTTT. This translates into CASSRPGTAGVQAFF.